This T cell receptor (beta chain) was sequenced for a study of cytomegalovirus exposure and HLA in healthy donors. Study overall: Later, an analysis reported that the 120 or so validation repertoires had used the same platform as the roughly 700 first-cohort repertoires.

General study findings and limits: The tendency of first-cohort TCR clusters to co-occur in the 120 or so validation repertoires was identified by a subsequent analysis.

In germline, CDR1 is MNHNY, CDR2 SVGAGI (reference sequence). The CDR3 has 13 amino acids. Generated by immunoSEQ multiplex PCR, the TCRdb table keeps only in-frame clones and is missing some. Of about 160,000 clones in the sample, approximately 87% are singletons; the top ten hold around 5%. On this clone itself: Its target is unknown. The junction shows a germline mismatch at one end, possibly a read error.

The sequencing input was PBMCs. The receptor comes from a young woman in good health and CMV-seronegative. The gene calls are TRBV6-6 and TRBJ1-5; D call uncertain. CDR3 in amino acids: CATSISPNQPQHF. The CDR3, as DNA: TGTGCCACCAGTATATCGCCCAATCAGCCCCAGCATTTT.